The 9 T cell receptor beta chains listed next were all sequenced from one sample in a study of T cell changes during pregnancy in multiple sclerosis. Assay: immunoSEQ multiplex PCR; the TCRdb copy retains only in-frame clones and omits some. The sample carries tens of thousands of clones, 91% recorded once. The sample here was peripheral blood, taken in the third trimester of pregnancy. The receptors derive from a female donor in good health, enrolled as a control in a pregnancy study.

The chain employs TRBV5-1 and TRBJ2-5; 10 bases align to TRBD2. CDR1 SGHRS and CDR2 YFSETQ come from the germline V gene. With V trimmed by 3 bases and J by 5 bases, 7 bases remained unmatched. The CDR3 covers 15 residues. The CDR3 DNA sequence: TGCGCCAGCAGCTCGGCCGGGACTAGCGTGGAGACCCAGTACTTC. It specifies CASSSAGTSVETQYF. The variable domain in full, completed from reference TRBV5-1 and TRBJ2-5, reads KAGVTQTPRYLIKTRGQQVTLSCSPISGHRSVSWYQQTPGQGLQFLFEYFSETQRNKGNFPGRFSGRQFSNSRSEMNVSTLELGDSALYLCASSSAGTSVETQYFGPGTRLLVL.

The chain is built from TRBV11-3 and TRBJ2-1; 7 positions match TRBD2. This CDR3 spans 13 amino acids. V was clipped by 4 bases and J by 8 bases; unmatched bases: 5. Germline V gene data show CDR1 as SGHNT and CDR2 as YENEEA. Here the CDR3 reads CASSSRGGHEQFF. The CDR3 DNA follows: TGTGCCAGCAGCTCCCGCGGGGGACATGAGCAGTTCTTC.

The chain uses TRBV6-5 and TRBJ1-6; D is uncertain. The CDR3 sequence is 15 residues long. Germline CDR1 reads MNHEY; CDR2 reads SVGAGI. The V end lost 0 bases, the J end lost 10 bases, and 13 bases lay between the germline ends. The CDR3 DNA sequence: TGTGCCAGCAGTTACTCGGAGGGCGCGAGATCACCCCTCCACTTT. Its protein is CASSYSEGARSPLHF.

The chain links TRBV14 to TRBJ2-5, with D possibly TRBD2 on 7 matching bases. The V end was cut by 0 bases, the J end by 0 bases, with 11 bases between. The CDR3 contains 16 residues. Germline V gives CDR1 SGHDN, CDR2 FVKESK. CDR3 in amino acids: CASSQEGGAYQETQYF. In nucleotides, the CDR3 is TGTGCCAGCAGCCAAGAGGGGGGGGCCTACCAAGAGACCCAGTACTTC.

This chain joins TRBV18 and TRBJ2-7, with 7 bases that match TRBD1. Germline-derived CDR1 and CDR2 are KGHSH and LQKENI. The V gene end was trimmed by 3 bases and the J gene end by 4 bases; junction bases not matched to a gene: 6. This CDR3 region has 14 residues. CDR3 sequence: CASSPETGLYEQYF. In DNA, the CDR3 is TGTGCCAGCTCACCGGAGACAGGGCTTTACGAGCAGTACTTC.

In this sample, this clone turned up once. This rearrangement joins TRBV5-1 to TRBJ1-1, with D possibly TRBD1 on 6 matching bases. The CDR3 totals 14 residues. CDR1 and CDR2 from the germline V gene are SGHRS and YFSETQ. V dropped 8 bases and J dropped 5 bases, with 19 bases sitting between them. This CDR3 is CASRIGQTKTEAFF. The CDR3 bases are TGCGCCAGTCGGATCGGACAGACAAAGACTGAAGCTTTCTTT.

This clone was recorded a few times. The chain combines TRBV7-9 with TRBJ2-7, with unresolved D. The CDR3 is 14 residues long. The V gene lost 4 bases and the J gene lost 0 bases, with 10 bases spanning the gap. Germline V CDR1 and CDR2: SEHNR, FQNEAQ (reference sequence). Written as DNA, the CDR3 is TGTGCCAGCAGCTCCCAGTTTTCCTCCTACGAGCAGTACTTC. This codes for CASSSQFSSYEQYF.

This clone was counted once. The chain uses TRBV6-6 and TRBJ2-7, with 8 bases that match TRBD2. The germline CDR1 and CDR2 sequences are MNHNY and SVGAGI (reference sequence). J was trimmed by 3 bases and V by 4 bases; bases with no gene match: 11. This CDR3 contains 16 residues. The CDR3 loop reads CASSFAGGGVFYEQYF. The CDR3, as DNA: TGTGCCAGCAGTTTCGCCGGGGGGGGTGTGTTCTACGAGCAGTACTTC.

The V and J genes are TRBV7-8 and TRBJ1-2, with D possibly matching TRBD1 (5 bases). CDR1 is SGHVS, CDR2 FQNEAQ, per germline. Trimming stripped 5 bases from V and 3 bases from J, with 10 bases between. The CDR3 has 13 amino acids. This CDR3 reads CASSPRGYYGYTF. CDR3 DNA sequence: TGTGCCAGCAGCCCCCGGGGGTACTATGGCTACACCTTC.